This T cell receptor (beta chain) was identified in a study of cytomegalovirus exposure and HLA in healthy donors. For the study at large: The 100 to 150 validation repertoires, a later analysis reported, used the same platform as the approximately 670 repertoires from the first cohort.

Clones were read by immunoSEQ multiplex PCR, and TCRdb kept only the in-frame ones, dropping some. The sample yields 130,000 to 150,000 clones, less than 90% seen once. Trimming at V came to 5 bases and at J to 7 bases, leaving 8 bases not matched to a gene. The length of the CDR3 is 15 residues. CDR1 and CDR2 from the germline V gene are SEHNR and FQNEAQ (reference sequence). The gene calls are TRBV7-9 and TRBJ2-5; 12 bases line up with TRBD1. The clonotype was recovered from a man between 18 and 35 years old in good health and CMV-seronegative. The sample was PBMCs. CDR3 in amino acids: CASSPRGQGAGTQYF. CDR3 bases: TGTGCCAGCAGCCCCCGGGGACAGGGGGCCGGGACCCAGTACTTC.